The clone carrying this TCR beta chain is judged medium-sized (0.01 to 0.1%). The antigen is undetermined. Extracted RNA was reverse transcribed, and the resulting cDNA served as sequencing template. Some clones are missing from TCRdb's copy, which holds only in-frame ones; the method was immunoSEQ multiplex PCR. The table has roughly 75,000 clones, about three fifths seen once; the top ten hold under 20%. This sample stems from a study of CD8+ T cells in alopecia areata. Study-level points and caveats: Clonality was higher in lesional than normal scalp, especially in alopecia totalis/universalis. Sequence data from scalp samples additionally include resident alphabeta T cells of normal skin.

Peripheral blood and lesional scalp punch biopsies were taken from alopecia areata patients. PBMCs yielded sorted CD4+ and CD8+ T cells. The CDR3 length is 18 residues. Germline lookup yields CDR1 MDHEN and CDR2 SYDVKM. The V and J ends lost 4 bases and 2 bases respectively, with 18 bases between them. The source material was CD8+ T cells sorted from blood, sampled at week 0. The chain links TRBV28 to TRBJ2-6; D might be TRBD2 (6 bases). The receptor was isolated from a human donor with alopecia areata. The CDR3 loop is CASSSITSRLAGANVLTF. As DNA, the CDR3 is TGTGCCAGCAGTTCGATAACATCAAGACTAGCTGGGGCCAACGTCCTGACTTTC.